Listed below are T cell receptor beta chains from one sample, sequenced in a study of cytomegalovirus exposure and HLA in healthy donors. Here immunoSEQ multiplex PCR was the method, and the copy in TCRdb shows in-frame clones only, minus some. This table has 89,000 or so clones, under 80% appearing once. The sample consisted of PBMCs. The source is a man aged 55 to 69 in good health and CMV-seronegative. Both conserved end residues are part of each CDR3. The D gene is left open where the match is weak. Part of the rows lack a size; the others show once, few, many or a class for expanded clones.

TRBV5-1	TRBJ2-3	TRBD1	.	TGCGCCAGCAGCCTTAACCGGGACAGTTTCGCAGATACGCAGTATTTT	CASSLNRDSFADTQYF
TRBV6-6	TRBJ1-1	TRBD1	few	TGTGCCAGCAGTCACAGGGGTCCTTTGAACACTGAAGCTTTCTTT	CASSHRGPLNTEAFF
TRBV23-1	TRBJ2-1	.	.	TGCGCCGTCAGGGTTCTCACCTACAATGAGCAGTTCTTC	CAVRVLTYNEQFF
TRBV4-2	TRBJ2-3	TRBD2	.	TGTGCCAGCAGCCAAGGAGGGACTAGCGGGGGCCCTTCCGAGACGCAGTATTTT	CASSQGGTSGGPSETQYF
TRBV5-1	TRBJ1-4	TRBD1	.	TGCGCCAGCAGAACCGGGACAGTTGCAACTAATGAAAAACTGTTTTTT	CASRTGTVATNEKLFF
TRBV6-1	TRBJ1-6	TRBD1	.	TGTGCCAGCAGTGAAAAGGGGGCCCTCCGCACACTCCACTTT	CASSEKGALRTLHF
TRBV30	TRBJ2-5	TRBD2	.	TGTGCCCTGACTAGCGGGGGGCCATACCAAGAGACCCAGTACTTC	CALTSGGPYQETQYF
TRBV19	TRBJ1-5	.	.	TGTGCCAGTAGCCCGGGGAACGATCAGCCCCAGCATTTT	CASSPGNDQPQHF
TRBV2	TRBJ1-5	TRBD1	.	TGTGCCAGCAGTGAATCGACAGGGCTGGGTCAGCCCCAGCATTTT	CASSESTGLGQPQHF
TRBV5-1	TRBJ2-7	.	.	TGCGCCAGCAGCCCCCGGGTCGGCTACGCGCCCTCCTACGAGCAGTACTTC	CASSPRVGYAPSYEQYF
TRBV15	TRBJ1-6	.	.	TGTGCCACCAGCAGAGATGTGAGGAATTCACCCCTCCACTTT	CATSRDVRNSPLHF
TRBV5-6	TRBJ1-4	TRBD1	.	TGTGCCAGCAGCTACGCCGGGACAGGGGAAAAACTGTTTTTT	CASSYAGTGEKLFF
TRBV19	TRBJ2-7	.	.	TGTGCCAGTAGTATTAGGACAGAGCCCTACGAGCAGTACTTC	CASSIRTEPYEQYF
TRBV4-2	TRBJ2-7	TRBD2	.	TGTGCCAGCAGCCAAGATCTGGGGGCTAGCGGGGGGTCTACCTTAGGGCAGTACTTC	CASSQDLGASGGSTLGQYF